The clone carrying this T cell receptor beta chain was seen only a few times. The source of the sample is a study of T cells after yellow fever vaccination. Germline V gives CDR1 SGHVS, CDR2 FQNEAQ. CDR3 length equals 16 residues. The V gene lost 2 bases and the J gene lost 5 bases, with 16 bases spanning the gap. A process of 5'RACE template switching, which added a universal primer site and UMIs, was used to make TCR cDNA. TCRdb re-called the 5' RACE reads with MiXCR, one entry per CDR3 protein. This repertoire shows roughly 74,000 distinct CDR3 sequences, approximately 7.7% found once; its top ten account for 30% to 40%.

The sequencing here drew on CD8+ T cells sorted from PBMCs, taken around 5 days after the first yellow fever vaccination. This chain joins TRBV7-8 and TRBJ1-5; possible D gene TRBD1, 5 bases. The receptor was derived from a man in his late teens or twenties who received the YFV17D yellow fever vaccine. CDR3 region: CASSLISQGGDQPQHF. CDR3 DNA: TGTGCCAGCAGCTTAATATCGCAGGGCGGGGATCAGCCCCAGCATTTT.